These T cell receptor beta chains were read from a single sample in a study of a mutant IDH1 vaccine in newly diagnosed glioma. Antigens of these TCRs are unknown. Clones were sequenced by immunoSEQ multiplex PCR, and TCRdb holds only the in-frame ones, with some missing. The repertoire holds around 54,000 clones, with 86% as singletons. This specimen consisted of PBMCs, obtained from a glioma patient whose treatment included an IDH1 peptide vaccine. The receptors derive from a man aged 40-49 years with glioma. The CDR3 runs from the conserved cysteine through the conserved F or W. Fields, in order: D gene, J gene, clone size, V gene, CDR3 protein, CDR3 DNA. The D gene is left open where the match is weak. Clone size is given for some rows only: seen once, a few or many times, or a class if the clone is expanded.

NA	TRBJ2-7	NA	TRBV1	CTSRLAGVSYEQYF	TGCACCAGCAGACTAGCGGGAGTCTCCTACGAGCAGTACTTC
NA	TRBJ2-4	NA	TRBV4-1	CASSQDPKNIQYF	TGCGCCAGCAGCCAAGACCCCAAAAACATTCAGTACTTC
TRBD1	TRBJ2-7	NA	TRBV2	CASVRDRDAYEQYF	TGTGCCAGCGTACGGGACAGGGATGCCTACGAGCAGTACTTC
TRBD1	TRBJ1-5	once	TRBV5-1	CASSLGDSFNQPQHF	TGCGCCAGCAGCTTGGGGGACAGCTTCAATCAGCCCCAGCATTTT
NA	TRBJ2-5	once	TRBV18	CASSPAGVETQYF	TGTGCCAGCTCACCCGCAGGGGTAGAGACCCAGTACTTC
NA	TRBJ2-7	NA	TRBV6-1	CASSVREQYF	TGTGCCAGCAGTGTTCGCGAGCAGTACTTC
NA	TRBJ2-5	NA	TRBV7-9	CASSQTGTVTQETQYF	TGTGCCAGCAGCCAGACGGGGACGGTGACTCAAGAGACCCAGTACTTC
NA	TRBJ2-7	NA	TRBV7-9	CASSSVVARVSEQYF	TGTGCCAGCAGCTCGGTGGTGGCCAGGGTCTCCGAGCAGTACTTC
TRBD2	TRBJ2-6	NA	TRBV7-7	CASSRGVRGGSGANVLTF	TGTGCCAGCAGCAGAGGAGTTCGGGGAGGGAGTGGGGCCAACGTCCTGACTTTC
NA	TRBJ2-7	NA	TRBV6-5	CASSYSFPYEQYF	TGTGCCAGCAGTTACTCGTTTCCCTACGAGCAGTACTTC
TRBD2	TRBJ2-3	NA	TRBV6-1	CASSEARGTQYF	TGTGCCAGCAGTGAAGCGCGGGGGACGCAGTATTTT
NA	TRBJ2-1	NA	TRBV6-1	CASSARGEQFF	TGTGCCAGCAGTGCCAGGGGTGAGCAGTTCTTC
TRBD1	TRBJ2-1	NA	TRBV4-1	CASSLSGQGPYNEQFF	TGCGCCAGCAGCCTTTCCGGACAGGGACCCTACAATGAGCAGTTCTTC
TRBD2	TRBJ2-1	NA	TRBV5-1	CASSLVPGLAPNEQFF	TGCGCCAGCAGCTTGGTACCGGGACTAGCACCCAATGAGCAGTTCTTC
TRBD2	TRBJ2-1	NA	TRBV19	CASKLAGVGLEQFF	TGTGCCAGTAAACTAGCGGGAGTGGGGCTTGAGCAGTTCTTC
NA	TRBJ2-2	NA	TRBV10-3	CAISENVDRELFF	TGTGCCATCAGTGAGAACGTAGACCGGGAGCTGTTTTTT
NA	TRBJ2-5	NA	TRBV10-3	CAISARTEETQYF	TGTGCCATCAGCGCCCGGACAGAAGAGACCCAGTACTTC
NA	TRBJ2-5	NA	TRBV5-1	CASSLSQVVETQYF	TGCGCCAGCAGCTTGAGTCAGGTGGTAGAGACCCAGTACTTC
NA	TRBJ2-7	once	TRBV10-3	CAISAGDEQYF	TGTGCCATCAGTGCAGGGGACGAGCAGTACTTC
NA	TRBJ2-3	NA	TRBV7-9	CAIGRITDTQYF	TGTGCCATCGGACGGATCACAGATACGCAGTATTTT
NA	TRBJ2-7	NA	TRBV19	CASSPRTGQNYEQYF	TGTGCCAGTAGTCCCCGGACGGGGCAGAACTACGAGCAGTACTTC
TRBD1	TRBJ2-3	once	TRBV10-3	CAISVRDRGTDTQYF	TGTGCCATCAGTGTGCGGGACAGGGGTACAGATACGCAGTATTTT
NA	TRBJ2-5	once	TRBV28	CASSLGQETQYF	TGTGCCAGCAGCCTCGGTCAAGAGACCCAGTACTTC
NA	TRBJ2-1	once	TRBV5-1	CASRTSSSYNEQFF	TGCGCCAGCAGGACTAGTTCGTCCTACAATGAGCAGTTCTTC
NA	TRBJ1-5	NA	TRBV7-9	CASSPPGGHNQPQHF	TGTGCCAGCAGCCCCCCGGGGGGGCACAATCAGCCCCAGCATTTT
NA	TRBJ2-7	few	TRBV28	CASSPQTGNYEQYF	TGTGCCAGCAGTCCCCAGACAGGTAACTACGAGCAGTACTTC
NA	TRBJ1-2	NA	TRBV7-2	CASSLVSYGYTF	TGTGCCAGCAGCTTAGTCAGCTATGGCTACACCTTC
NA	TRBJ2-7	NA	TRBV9	CASSGGPSARYEQYF	TGTGCCAGTTCCGGAGGACCTAGCGCCAGATACGAGCAGTACTTC
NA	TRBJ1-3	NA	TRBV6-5	CASKPGFSGNTIYF	TGTGCCAGCAAACCAGGCTTCTCTGGAAACACCATATATTTT
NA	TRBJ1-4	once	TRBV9	CASSVEGRGGEKLFF	TGTGCCAGCAGCGTAGAGGGCAGGGGAGGAGAAAAACTGTTTTTT
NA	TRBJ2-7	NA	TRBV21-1	CASSKVRALENDEQYF	TGTGCCAGCAGCAAAGTGAGGGCACTCGAGAATGACGAGCAGTACTTC
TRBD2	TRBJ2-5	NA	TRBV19	CASIRISGRWNQKGQETQYF	TGTGCCAGTATAAGGATAAGCGGGAGATGGAACCAAAAGGGTCAAGAGACCCAGTACTTC
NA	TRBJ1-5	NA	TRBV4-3	CASSQVTNQPQHF	TGCGCCAGCAGCCAAGTAACAAATCAGCCCCAGCATTTT
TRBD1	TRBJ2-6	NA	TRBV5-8	CASKTGGSGANVLTF	TGTGCCAGTAAAACAGGGGGCAGTGGGGCCAACGTCCTGACTTTC
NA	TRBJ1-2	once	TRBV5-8	CASSSQGRGYGYTF	TGTGCCAGCAGCTCCCAGGGCCGCGGCTATGGCTACACCTTC
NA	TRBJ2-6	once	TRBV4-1	CASRQGGQGNSGANVLTF	TGCGCCAGCAGACAAGGAGGGCAGGGGAACTCTGGGGCCAACGTCCTGACTTTC
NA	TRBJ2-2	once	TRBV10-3	CAVSSGELSGELFF	TGTGCCGTCTCGTCAGGGGAATTGAGCGGGGAGCTGTTTTTT
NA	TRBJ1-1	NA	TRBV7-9	CASSYNMNTEAFF	TGTGCCAGCAGCTACAACATGAACACTGAAGCTTTCTTT
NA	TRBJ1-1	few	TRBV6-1	CASKRRAGTEAFF	TGTGCCAGCAAGCGTAGGGCTGGCACTGAAGCTTTCTTT
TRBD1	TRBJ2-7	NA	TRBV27	CASSPSTGGYEQYF	TGTGCCAGCAGTCCATCGACAGGGGGCTACGAGCAGTACTTC
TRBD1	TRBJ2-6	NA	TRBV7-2	CASSYGQGRANVLTF	TGTGCCAGCAGCTACGGACAGGGACGGGCCAACGTCCTGACTTTC
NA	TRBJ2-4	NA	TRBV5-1	CASSPGWGPKNIQYF	TGCGCCAGCAGCCCCGGATGGGGCCCCAAAAACATTCAGTACTTC
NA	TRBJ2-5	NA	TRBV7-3	CASQSLGTQETQYF	TGTGCCAGCCAATCGTTGGGGACTCAAGAGACCCAGTACTTC
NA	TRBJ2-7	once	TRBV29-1	CSVETDSYEQYF	TGCAGCGTCGAGACTGATTCCTACGAGCAGTACTTC
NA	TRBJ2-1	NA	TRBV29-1	CSVEDRAVRGRYNEQFF	TGCAGCGTTGAAGATAGGGCAGTGAGGGGGAGATACAATGAGCAGTTCTTC